This T cell receptor beta chain was found in a study of metastatic and nonmetastatic thyroid tumors. TCRdb re-processed the PCR reads through MiXCR. Of about 13,000 clones in the sample, roughly 28% are singletons; the top ten hold 12%. There are 17 residues in the CDR3. From germline, CDR1 is SGHTA and CDR2 FQGTGA. V lost 1 base to trimming and J lost 8 bases, with 21 bases between them. No treatment of any kind had been given to any patient before thyroid surgery. This receptor was obtained from a female donor with papillary thyroid cancer or a benign thyroid nodule (not recorded which). Some clones in this sample may be carry-over from other donors' samples. Sequencing was performed on tumor tissue. The chain employs TRBV7-3 and TRBJ2-1; D possibly uses TRBD1 or TRBD2 (6 bases each). The CDR3 DNA reads as TGTGCCAGCAGCTTAAAAGGGGGTGGTGGAGGGGTCGATGAGCAGTTCTTC. As protein: CASSLKGGGGGVDEQFF.